Listed below are T cell receptor beta chains from one sample, sequenced in a study of T cell changes during pregnancy in multiple sclerosis. Assay: immunoSEQ multiplex PCR; the TCRdb copy retains only in-frame clones and omits some. The sample carries 45,000 to 50,000 clones, about nine tenths recorded once. Sample: CD8+ T cells from peripheral blood mononuclear cells, taken after pregnancy. Source of these receptors: a female donor with multiple sclerosis, enrolled in a pregnancy study. Both conserved end residues are part of each CDR3. Fields, in order: clone size, V gene, J gene, D gene, CDR3 protein, CDR3 DNA. The D gene is left open where the match is weak. Clone size is given for some rows only: seen once, a few or many times, or a class if the clone is expanded.

>NA|TRBV4-1|TRBJ1-5|TRBD1
CASSLGTGGQPQHF
TGCGCCAGCAGCCTTGGGACAGGGGGTCAGCCCCAGCATTTT
>once|TRBV5-5|TRBJ2-7|TRBD1
CASSSDRGSYEQYF
TGTGCCAGCAGCTCCGACAGGGGCTCCTACGAGCAGTACTTC
>NA|TRBV27|TRBJ1-1|NA
CASSLSGVTEAFF
TGTGCCAGCAGTTTATCCGGGGTCACTGAAGCTTTCTTT
>NA|TRBV9|TRBJ2-2|TRBD2
CASTGGAQTGELFF
TGTGCCAGCACCGGGGGGGCACAGACCGGGGAGCTGTTTTTT
>NA|TRBV27|TRBJ1-2|NA
CASSPSETVEYGYTF
TGTGCCAGCAGTCCCAGCGAGACGGTGGAGTATGGCTACACCTTC
>NA|TRBV7-6|TRBJ2-5|NA
CASSFGPGEETQYF
NA
>NA|TRBV7-2|TRBJ2-3|TRBD2
CASSLDGRGSTDTQYF
TGTGCCAGCAGCTTAGATGGGCGGGGGAGCACAGATACGCAGTATTTT
>NA|TRBV6-6|TRBJ1-4|NA
CATLLFRNEKLFF
TGTGCCACCCTGTTGTTTCGGAATGAAAAACTGTTTTTT
>NA|TRBV19|TRBJ2-1|NA
CASSIPGYNEQFF
TGTGCCAGTAGTATTCCCGGGTACAATGAGCAGTTCTTC
>few|TRBV19|TRBJ2-1|NA
CASSREFDEQFF
TGTGCCAGTAGTAGGGAGTTCGATGAGCAGTTCTTC
>NA|TRBV12-5|TRBJ1-1|NA
CASGEQGYREAFF
TGTGCTAGTGGTGAGCAGGGGTATCGGGAAGCTTTCTTT
>NA|TRBV4-1|TRBJ1-2|NA
CASSQDHGEYGYTF
TGCGCCAGCAGCCAAGATCACGGGGAGTATGGCTACACCTTC
>NA|TRBV4-1|TRBJ2-7|TRBD2
CASSQEGTSGEQYF
TGCGCCAGCAGCCAAGAAGGGACTAGCGGCGAGCAGTACTTC
>NA|TRBV18|TRBJ1-1|NA
CASSPKAAGGLNTEAFF
TGTGCCAGCTCACCTAAGGCAGCGGGAGGGTTGAACACTGAAGCTTTCTTT
>NA|TRBV6-6|TRBJ2-7|TRBD2
CASGPRGGSSYEQYF
TGTGCCAGCGGGCCGCGGGGGGGCAGCTCCTACGAGCAGTACTTC
>NA|TRBV7-8|TRBJ2-1|NA
CASSLDRGERQQFF
TGTGCCAGCAGCTTAGATCGCGGAGAAAGGCAGCAGTTCTTC
>NA|TRBV6-1|TRBJ2-7|TRBD2
CASRAGTSEYYEQYF
TGTGCCAGCAGGGCCGGGACTAGCGAGTACTACGAGCAGTACTTC
>NA|TRBV11-3|TRBJ2-3|TRBD1
CASSGRDRDSTDTQYF
TGTGCCAGCAGCGGCAGGGACAGGGATAGCACAGATACGCAGTATTTT
>NA|TRBV5-6|TRBJ1-3|TRBD1
CASSMGTGITIYF
TGTGCCAGCAGTATGGGGACAGGTATCACCATATATTTT
>NA|TRBV4-1|TRBJ2-1|TRBD2
CASSQGERGGDEQFF
TGCGCCAGCAGCCAAGGTGAGCGGGGGGGCGATGAGCAGTTCTTC
>NA|TRBV7-8|TRBJ1-1|NA
CASSFGTEAFF
TGTGCCAGCAGCTTCGGCACTGAAGCTTTCTTT
>NA|TRBV7-9|TRBJ1-2|NA
CASSYTGNVNYGYTF
TGTGCCAGCAGCTATACAGGGAATGTTAACTATGGCTACACCTTC
>NA|TRBV9|TRBJ2-7|NA
CASSVASGDFYEQYF
TGTGCCAGCAGCGTAGCGTCGGGTGATTTTTACGAGCAGTACTTC
>NA|TRBV6-1|TRBJ2-2|NA
CASRGGELFF
TGTGCCAGCCGCGGGGGGGAGCTGTTTTTT
>NA|TRBV7-9|TRBJ2-7|NA
CASSLASSYEQYF
TGTGCCAGCAGCTTAGCATCGTCCTACGAGCAGTACTTC
>NA|TRBV27|TRBJ2-1|TRBD1
CASSLGTGSYNEQFF
TGTGCCAGCAGTCTGGGGACAGGGTCTTACAATGAGCAGTTCTTC
>NA|TRBV27|TRBJ1-3|NA
CASRRDSSSGNTIYF
TGTGCCAGCAGGCGAGACAGTAGCTCTGGAAACACCATATATTTT
>NA|TRBV29-1|TRBJ1-3|NA
CSVGEENSGNTIYF
TGCAGCGTTGGAGAGGAGAACTCTGGAAACACCATATATTTT
>NA|TRBV6-1|TRBJ2-1|TRBD2
CASSEWVGGNNEQFF
TGTGCCAGCAGTGAGTGGGTGGGAGGGAACAATGAGCAGTTCTTC
>once|TRBV5-8|TRBJ2-3|NA
CASTPAVRTDTQYF
TGTGCCAGCACCCCGGCGGTTCGCACAGATACGCAGTATTTT
>NA|TRBV10-2|TRBJ1-5|NA
CARPGSNQPQHF
TGCGCCAGGCCAGGGTCAAATCAGCCCCAGCATTTT
>NA|TRBV5-1|TRBJ2-2|TRBD2
CASSLAMGLAGPSGELFF
TGCGCCAGCAGCTTGGCCATGGGACTAGCGGGGCCATCCGGGGAGCTGTTTTTT
>NA|TRBV6-1|TRBJ2-7|NA
CAISAVVSYEQYF
TGTGCCATCTCTGCAGTGGTCTCCTACGAGCAGTACTTC
>few|TRBV19|TRBJ1-2|TRBD1
CASSLDRGLRGYTF
TGTGCCAGTTCCCTGGACAGGGGGCTACGAGGCTACACCTTC
>NA|TRBV30|TRBJ2-2|NA
CAWSLNTGELFF
TGTGCCTGGAGTCTAAACACCGGGGAGCTGTTTTTT
>NA|TRBV7-9|TRBJ1-2|TRBD1
CASSPEGNRGGYGYTF
TGTGCCAGCAGTCCCGAGGGGAACAGGGGAGGCTATGGCTACACCTTC
>NA|TRBV27|TRBJ2-7|TRBD2
CATGAGGPYEQYF
TGTGCCACTGGAGCGGGAGGGCCCTACGAGCAGTACTTC
>NA|TRBV28|TRBJ1-2|NA
CASSLSRGWDGYTF
TGTGCCAGCAGTTTAAGCAGGGGATGGGATGGCTACACCTTC
>NA|TRBV9|TRBJ2-2|NA
CASVANTGELFF
TGTGCCAGCGTAGCGAACACCGGGGAGCTGTTTTTT
>NA|TRBV5-4|TRBJ1-1|NA
CASSLMGQEAFF
TGTGCCAGCAGCCTGATGGGGCAGGAAGCTTTCTTT
>NA|TRBV4-3|TRBJ1-4|NA
CASSQDVVATNEKLFF
TGCGCCAGCAGCCAAGATGTAGTTGCAACTAATGAAAAACTGTTTTTT
>NA|TRBV4-1|TRBJ2-2|TRBD1
CASSQDRDRVNTGELFF
TGCGCCAGCAGCCAAGATAGGGACAGGGTGAACACCGGGGAGCTGTTTTTT
>once|TRBV12-5|TRBJ2-1|TRBD1
CASGSPLGGTGTGDSVDYNEQFF
TGTGCTAGTGGTTCACCTCTTGGGGGTACCGGGACAGGGGACTCCGTGGACTACAATGAGCAGTTCTTC
>NA|TRBV7-6|TRBJ2-1|NA
CASSVWRGGHNEQFF
TGTGCCAGCAGCGTCTGGCGCGGAGGACACAATGAGCAGTTCTTC
>once|TRBV5-1|TRBJ2-1|NA
CASSQVFSEQFF
TGCGCCAGCAGCCAAGTCTTCAGTGAGCAGTTCTTC
>NA|TRBV9|TRBJ2-3|TRBD2
CASSDAWSGSTDTQYF
TGTGCCAGCAGCGACGCCTGGAGCGGGAGTACAGATACGCAGTATTTT
>NA|TRBV4-1|TRBJ2-2|TRBD2
CASSQRPLAGPTGELFF
TGCGCCAGCAGCCAAAGACCGTTAGCGGGACCCACCGGGGAGCTGTTTTTT
>NA|TRBV10-3|TRBJ2-1|TRBD2
CAISGLAGEAYNEQFF
TGTGCCATCAGTGGGCTAGCGGGAGAAGCCTACAATGAGCAGTTCTTC
>once|TRBV6-5|TRBJ1-1|NA
CASSRSPGNTEAFF
TGTGCCAGCAGCAGATCGCCGGGGAACACTGAAGCTTTCTTT
>NA|TRBV11-2|TRBJ2-7|NA
CASSQGTPEQYF
TGTGCCAGCAGCCAAGGGACTCCGGAGCAGTACTTC
>NA|TRBV27|TRBJ1-1|NA
CASSLDRLGATEAFF
TGTGCCAGCAGTTTGGACAGATTGGGAGCCACTGAAGCTTTCTTT
>NA|TRBV30|TRBJ1-1|NA
CAWSLGAGNAEAFF
TGTGCCTGGAGTCTCGGGGCGGGGAACGCTGAAGCTTTCTTT
>NA|TRBV7-9|TRBJ2-2|NA
CASSPTGRPTGELFF
TGTGCCAGCAGCCCTACAGGGAGACCCACCGGGGAGCTGTTTTTT